This is a list of T cell receptor beta chains from one sample in a study of T cell changes during pregnancy in multiple sclerosis. Only in-frame clones appear in the TCRdb table, and some are missing; sequencing was by immunoSEQ multiplex PCR. This table holds around 70,000 clones, 92% found once. The sample was peripheral blood, taken in the first trimester of pregnancy. Receptor source: a female donor in good health, enrolled as a control in a pregnancy study. CDR3s include the opening cysteine and the closing phenylalanine or tryptophan. The D gene is left open where the match is weak. Only part of the rows carry a size: once, few, many, or a class if the clone is expanded.

CDR3aa	CDR3nt	v_gene	len	d_gene	j_gene	abundance
CASSRQGAYNEQFF	TGTGCCAGCAGTCGACAGGGGGCGTACAATGAGCAGTTCTTC	TRBV2	14	TRBD1	TRBJ2-1	-
CASSQDRNQPQHF	TGCGCCAGCAGCCAAGACCGGAATCAGCCCCAGCATTTT	TRBV4-1	13	-	TRBJ1-5	few
CASSPSGTSGTYNEQFF	TGTGCCAGTAGCCCTTCAGGGACTAGCGGGACCTACAATGAGCAGTTCTTC	TRBV19	17	TRBD2	TRBJ2-1	-
CASSLLTSLNEQFF	TGTGCCAGCAGTTTACTGACTAGCTTAAATGAGCAGTTCTTC	TRBV28	14	TRBD2	TRBJ2-1	once
CASRQRQGADTEAFF	TGCGCCAGCAGGCAAAGACAGGGGGCCGACACTGAAGCTTTCTTT	TRBV5-1	15	TRBD1	TRBJ1-1	-
CASRKQTAQETQYF	TGTGCCAGCAGGAAACAGACCGCTCAAGAGACCCAGTACTTC	TRBV2	14	-	TRBJ2-5	-
CSVQHGWAQGLNEQFF	TGCAGCGTGCAGCACGGGTGGGCTCAGGGCCTCAATGAGCAGTTCTTC	TRBV29-1	16	-	TRBJ2-1	-
CASSAPLSSYNEQFF	TGTGCCAGCAGTGCCCCCTTGAGCTCCTACAATGAGCAGTTCTTC	TRBV25-1	15	-	TRBJ2-1	-
CASSDLRNTDTQYF	TGCGCCAGCAGTGATTTGCGGAACACAGATACGCAGTATTTT	TRBV5-1	14	-	TRBJ2-3	-
CASSALWRGEPDTQYF	TGTGCCAGCAGCGCGCTTTGGCGGGGGGAGCCAGATACGCAGTATTTT	TRBV9	16	TRBD2	TRBJ2-3	-
CASSLRPGYNEQFF	TGTGCCAGCAGTTTGCGCCCGGGGTACAATGAGCAGTTCTTC	TRBV27	14	-	TRBJ2-1	-
CASSPGLAGSGETQYF	TGCGCCAGCAGCCCCGGACTAGCGGGGAGTGGGGAGACCCAGTACTTC	TRBV5-1	16	TRBD2	TRBJ2-5	-
CASLPGTDYYEQYF	TGTGCCAGCCTCCCCGGGACAGACTACTACGAGCAGTACTTC	TRBV6-1	14	TRBD1	TRBJ2-7	few